The 27 T cell receptor beta chains reported below all come from one sample, sequenced in a study of tumor-infiltrating lymphocytes in primary liver carcinoma. Constant-region priming of about 0.5 ug total RNA yielded TCR beta cDNA. Investigators got TCR beta libraries out of three nested multiplex PCR rounds, done with slightly modified ARM-PCR. Rounds one and two of PCR, each of roughly 10 cycles, were primed with TRBV1-TRBV30 forward primers and a C-beta reverse primer. TCRdb processed the multiplex PCR reads anew with MiXCR; each CDR3 protein has one entry. The table includes more than 100,000 distinct CDR3 sequences, 65% detected once. From unsorted bulk tissue weighing about 18-30 mg, DNA and RNA were co-extracted. The sample comprised liver tumor tissue from sampling region 1. Subset: tumor region T1, superior pole. These receptors were taken from a woman aged 60-75 years with primary liver carcinoma and hepatitis B virus infection.

The table lists this clonotype with many counts. This chain links TRBV5-5 with TRBJ1-2, with D possibly being TRBD1 (5 bases). Germline CDR1 SGHKS, CDR2 YYEKEE (reference sequence). Deletions cut 5 bases from V and 7 bases from J, with 21 bases between. The CDR3 spans 15 residues. Here the CDR3 reads CASSPGISGGGGYTF. CDR3 DNA: TGTGCCAGCAGTCCTGGGATCTCGGGGGGAGGTGGCTACACCTTC.

This clonotype appeared many times. The genes are TRBV11-2 and TRBJ2-3; 7 positions agree with TRBD1. Looked up from germline, CDR1 is SGHAT and CDR2 is FQNNGV. CDR3 size: 15 residues. The V segment lost 5 bases and the J segment 3 bases; nucleotides outside the gene matches: 8. In nucleotides, the CDR3 is TGTGCCAGCAGCCCACCAGACAGGGAAACAGATACGCAGTATTTT. It encodes CASSPPDRETDTQYF.

This chain joins TRBV5-6 and TRBJ1-1; D remains unclear. The CDR3 extends over 14 amino acids. The V end lost 2 bases, the J end lost 3 bases, and 11 bases lay between the germline ends. Germline-derived CDR1 and CDR2 are SGHDT and YYEEEE. The CDR3 bases are TGTGCCAGCAGCTTCGGGCAACTGGACACTGAAGCTTTCTTT. It yields the protein CASSFGQLDTEAFF.

Note on this clonotype: A clone one base away is much larger, so this may be a read error. The V gene is TRBV5-8, the J gene TRBJ2-7, with D tentatively TRBD2 (6 bases). Germline V CDR1 and CDR2: SGHTS, YDEGEE. This CDR3 spans 14 amino acids. Here the CDR3 reads CASSLAGLTYEQCF. The DNA of the CDR3 is TGTGCCAGCAGCTTGGCGGGACTGACCTACGAGCAGTGCTTC.

The sample holds one count of this clonotype. The chain employs TRBV11-2 and TRBJ2-4, with TRBD1 as a possible D gene (6 bases). In germline, CDR1 is SGHAT, CDR2 FQNNGV. The CDR3 runs 14 residues. DNA for the CDR3: TGTGTCAACAGCCCTACAGGGGCCAAAAACATTCAGTACTTC. Encoded protein: CVNSPTGAKNIQYF.

This clonotype was seen a handful of times. CDR3 amino acids: CASSSDPFRGDTQYF. The CDR3 region has the DNA TGTGCCAGCAGCTCAGACCCTTTCAGGGGAGATACGCAGTATTTT. The rearrangement uses TRBV7-3 and TRBJ2-3, with a weak D call TRBD1 (6 bases). The CDR3 runs 15 residues. Germline V gene sequence: CDR1 SGHTA, CDR2 FQGTGA. The ends were cut back, 4 bases at V and 5 bases at J, with 16 bases in the middle. The whole variable domain, remainder taken from reference TRBV7-3 and TRBJ2-3, is GAGVSQTPSNKVTEKGKYVELRCDPISGHTALYWYRQSLGQGPEFLIYFQGTGAADDSGLPNDRFFAVRPEGSVSTLKIQRTERGDSAVYLCASSSDPFRGDTQYFGPGTRLTVL.

On this clonotype: This sequence may be a read error, since a much larger clone differs from it by one base. The gene calls are TRBV5-1 and TRBJ1-2; D gene ambiguous. V was trimmed by 4 bases and J by 4 bases, leaving 17 bases between them. Germline CDR1 and CDR2: SGHRS and YFSETQ. The CDR3 spans 15 residues. Written as DNA, the CDR3 is TGCGCCAGCAGCCCGGGGAACTCACAAGCCTATGGCTACACCTTC. It is translated as CASSPGNSQAYGYTF. The complete variable domain, with remaining parts taken from reference TRBV5-1 and TRBJ1-2, reads KAGVTQTPRYLIKTRGQQVTLSCSPISGHRSVSWYQQTPGQGLQFLFEYFSETQRNKGNFPGRFSGRQFSNSRSEMNVSTLELGDSALYLCASSPGNSQAYGYTFGSGTRLTVV.

This clonotype was observed a few times. Compared with germline, one end of the junction differs, possibly owing to a read error. This sequence joins TRBV11-2 and TRBJ2-5; TRBD2 matches 9 bases. Germline V gene data show CDR1 as SGHAT and CDR2 as FQNNGV. The CDR3 loop spans 16 amino acids. The CDR3 loop is CASSYSHGSGRETQYF. CDR3 DNA: TGTGCCAGCAGTTACTCCCATGGTAGCGGGAGAGAGACCCAATACTTC.

With regard to this clonotype: Possible read error: a much larger clone is one base away. The rearrangement joins TRBV6-1 to TRBJ2-1; 15 nucleotides match TRBD2. The CDR3 extends over 15 amino acids. Germline V lookup: CDR1 MNHNS, CDR2 SASEGT. The CDR3, as DNA: TGTGCCAGCAGTTGGGGACTAGCGGGAGGTAGTGAGCAGTTATTC. Translated, it gives CASSWGLAGGSEQLF.

This clonotype was observed many times. The V and J genes are TRBV4-2 and TRBJ1-2, with D possibly being TRBD1 (5 bases). The CDR3 loop spans 12 amino acids. CDR1 LGHNA and CDR2 YNFKEQ come from the germline V gene. Trimming left V 1 base short and J 6 bases short, with 6 bases between. CDR3 DNA sequence: TGTGCCAGCAGCCAAGGCAGGGATGGCTACACCTTC. Translating gives CASSQGRDGYTF.

The gene calls are TRBV5-1 and TRBJ2-1; 8 bases are shared with TRBD1. This CDR3 has 14 amino acids. From germline, CDR1 is SGHRS and CDR2 YFSETQ. The V and J ends lost 6 bases and 2 bases, in that order; junction bases with no gene match: 4. CDR3 coding DNA: TGCGCCAGCATGGCGGGACAGGCCTACAATGAGCAGTTCTTC. Residues: CASMAGQAYNEQFF.

For this clonotype: The junction shows a germline mismatch at one end, possibly a read error. CDR3 loop: CASNLWGASYEQYF. DNA for the CDR3: TGTGCCAGCAACTTATGGGGCGCTTCCTACGAGCAATACTTC. The V and J genes are TRBV11-2 and TRBJ2-7, with D perhaps TRBD1 (5 bases). Germline CDR1 and CDR2: SGHAT and FQNNGV. The CDR3 has 14 residues. Looking up the rest from reference TRBV11-2 and TRBJ2-7 gives the full variable domain: EAGVAQSPRYKIIEKRQSVAFWCNPISGHATLYWYQQILGQGPKLLIQFQNNGVVDDSQLPKDRFSAERLKGVDSTLKIQPAKLEDSAVYLCASNLWGASYEQYFGPGTRLTVT.

V is TRBV28 and J is TRBJ1-1; D may be TRBD1 (6 bases). Germline V gene sequence: CDR1 MDHEN, CDR2 SYDVKM. Trimming stripped 6 bases from V and 7 bases from J, with 24 bases between. CDR3 length: 16 amino acids. CDR3 region: CASSLGVGAGLLEAFF. CDR3 bases: TGTGCCAGCAGCCTAGGTGTGGGGGCGGGTCTCCTTGAAGCTTTCTTT. Full variable domain (outside the CDR3, taken from reference TRBV28 and TRBJ1-1): DVKVTQSSRYLVKRTGEKVFLECVQDMDHENMFWYRQDPGLGLRLIYFSYDVKMKEKGDIPEGYSVSREKKERFSLILESASTNQTSMYLCASSLGVGAGLLEAFFGQGTRLTVV.

CDR3 bases: TGTGCCAGCAGCTACCGGACTAGCGGAGCAGGAGATACGCAGTATTTT. This codes for CASSYRTSGAGDTQYF. The chain joins TRBV7-9 to TRBJ2-3, with 10 bases lining up with TRBD2. V was pared by 4 bases and J by 5 bases, with 9 bases of the junction left unmatched. This CDR3 has 16 residues. Germline assignment: CDR1 SEHNR and CDR2 FQNEAQ (reference sequence).

Concerning this clonotype itself: A read error may be the cause here, since a much bigger clone is one base away. This chain uses TRBV4-1 with TRBJ1-4, with TRBD1 as a possible D gene (6 bases). The germline CDR1 and CDR2 sequences are MGHRA and YSYEKL. The CDR3 sequence is 16 residues long. CDR3: CASSQDPYRANGKLFF. CDR3 in DNA: TGCGCCAGCAGCCAAGATCCCTACAGGGCGAATGGAAAACTGTTTTTT.

For this clonotype: Here the CDR3 omits its conserved ending phenylalanine or tryptophan, so a read error is the likely source. The gene calls are TRBV12-3 or TRBV12-4 and TRBJ2-2, with D perhaps TRBD2 (5 bases). The CDR3 is made up of 15 amino acids. CDR3 nucleotides: TGTGCCAGCAGTTTACCCCGGTCGAACACCGGGAAGCTGTTTTAT. Protein sequence: CASSLPRSNTGKLFY.

As regards this clonotype: Because it lacks the conserved phenylalanine or tryptophan at the end, this CDR3 is likely a read error. V is TRBV11-3 and J is TRBJ2-7, with D perhaps assigned TRBD1 or TRBD2 (5 bases each). Germline assignment: CDR1 SGHNT and CDR2 YENEEA. V dropped 0 bases and J dropped 7 bases, with 16 bases sitting between them. The CDR3 length is 15 residues. The CDR3 sequence: CASSLDRGLSLEQYL. Here the CDR3 DNA reads TGTGCCAGCAGCTTAGATCGGGGCCTTAGCTTGGAGCAGTACCTC.

This clonotype appeared a single time. A much larger clone differs by one base, so this may be a read error. V gene TRBV25-1 combines with J gene TRBJ2-7, with 10 bases identical to TRBD1. J gave up 3 bases and V 2 bases, and 4 bases lay outside the gene matches. The CDR3 consists of 15 residues. Germline CDR1 is MGHDK and CDR2 is SYGVNS. CDR3 nucleotide sequence: TGTGCCAGCAGTGAACCCGGGACAGGGGACTACGAGCAGTACTTC. Amino acids: CASSEPGTGDYEQYF.

V usage is TRBV30 and J usage is TRBJ1-1; no reliable D call. This CDR3 is 14 amino acids long. Germline CDR1 GTSNPN, CDR2 SVGIG (reference sequence). Trimming took off 0 bases at V and 11 bases at J, with 19 bases between the two ends. The CDR3 sequence: CAWSVAPPPEEAFF. CDR3 DNA: TGTGCCTGGAGTGTAGCACCTCCCCCCGAGGAGGCTTTCTTT.

This clonotype was detected once. The CDR3 carries no conserved terminal phenylalanine or tryptophan, so it likely arises from a read error. This rearrangement joins TRBV11-1 to TRBJ2-7; D ambiguous. Germline CDR1 reads SGHAT; CDR2 reads FQDESV (reference sequence). This CDR3 spans 13 amino acids. The CDR3 coding sequence is TGTGCCAGCAGCTTACCGGAAAACTACGATCAGTACCTC. Its translation: CASSLPENYDQYL.

This clonotype was found once. This may arise from a read error, as a much more abundant clone is one base away. CDR3 in DNA: TGTGCCAGCAGCTTGTCTACCACAGGACTAGCCTCCTACGAGGAGTACTTC. This gives the protein CASSLSTTGLASYEEYF. The chain recombines TRBV12-3 or TRBV12-4 with TRBJ2-7, with 8 bases that match TRBD2. This CDR3 contains 17 residues.

About this clonotype itself: One end of the junction does not line up with germline, which may come from a read error. The chain employs TRBV11-3 and TRBJ2-5; D not certain. Germline CDR1 and CDR2: SGHNT and YENEEA. This CDR3 has 12 amino acids. The CDR3: CASSLVQGTQYF. CDR3 nucleotide sequence: TGTGCCAGCAGTTTAGTACAAGGGACCCAGTACTTC.

This clonotype was detected ten times or more. The rearrangement joins TRBV6-6 to TRBJ2-3; the match to TRBD1 covers 8 bases. In germline, CDR1 is MNHNY, CDR2 SVGAGI (reference sequence). V gave up 5 bases and J gave up 1 base; unmatched junction bases: 11. The CDR3 has 17 residues. CDR3 in DNA: TGTGCCAGCAGTACTTGGACAGGGAGGAGTGGCACAGATACGCAGTATTTT. Protein: CASSTWTGRSGTDTQYF.

Details on this clonotype: A single base separates this from a much larger clone, so it may be a read error. This chain links TRBV6-2 or TRBV6-3 with TRBJ2-7; D is undetermined. CDR1 and CDR2 (germline): MNHEY, SVGEGT. The CDR3 covers 14 residues. The CDR3 coding sequence is TGTGCCAACAGTTACGGGTCCCCGATGGTCGAGCAGTACTTC. It translates to CANSYGSPMVEQYF.

The chain uses TRBV7-9 and TRBJ2-5, with D perhaps matching TRBD2 (6 bases). Germline V gives CDR1 SEHNR, CDR2 FQNEAQ (reference sequence). V lost 4 bases, J lost 2 bases, and 11 bases lay in between. This CDR3 is 14 amino acids long. CDR3 sequence: CASSSGTQQETQYF. The CDR3, as DNA: TGTGCCAGCAGCTCCGGGACTCAACAAGAGACCCAGTACTTC.

V usage is TRBV11-3 and J usage is TRBJ2-1; D uncertain. The CDR3 runs 16 residues. CDR1 and CDR2 from the germline V gene are SGHNT and YENEEA. Trimming cost V 9 bases and J 4 bases, with 22 bases left between them. The CDR3 DNA reads as TGTGCCAGTGGCCCCCCCGGAGATTCCAGTTACAATGAGCAGTTCTTC. Protein product: CASGPPGDSSYNEQFF.

Points on this clonotype: The germline gene is not matched at one end of the junction; a read error may be the cause. The chain combines TRBV12-3 or TRBV12-4 with TRBJ1-5; D remains ambiguous. CDR3 length equals 15 residues. The CDR3 region has the DNA TGTGCCAGCAGTCCGACAACGTACTCCGATCAGCCCCAACATTTT. This codes for CASSPTTYSDQPQHF.